The rows below give T cell receptor beta chains drawn from one sample of a study of T cell repertoires in cytomegalovirus infection. TCRdb redid the calling of the reads with MiXCR, one entry per CDR3 protein. Of around 120,000 distinct CDR3 sequences in the sample, approximately 9.2% were seen once. Sequencing input: PBMCs. The receptors were gathered from a human donor in good health (CMV status not recorded). Some clones in this sample may be carry-over from other donors' samples. CDR3s include the opening cysteine and the closing phenylalanine or tryptophan. The D gene is left open where the match is weak. Clone size is given for some rows only: seen once, a few or many times, or a class if the clone is expanded.

V,J,size,D,CDR3,DNA
TRBV9,TRBJ2-2,NA,TRBD2,CASSGTSATGELFF,TGTGCCAGCAGCGGGACTAGCGCCACCGGGGAGCTGTTTTTT
TRBV2,TRBJ1-5,many,NA,CASKGFPTRNQPQHF,TGTGCCAGCAAGGGCTTTCCAACCCGCAATCAGCCCCAGCATTTT
TRBV28,TRBJ1-5,NA,NA,CASGAAGQQPQHF,TGTGCCAGCGGTGCGGCAGGGCAACAGCCCCAGCATTTT
TRBV2,TRBJ1-4,few,NA,CAGGRANEKLFF,TGTGCCGGAGGACGGGCTAATGAAAAACTGTTTTTT
TRBV20-1,TRBJ2-3,many,NA,CSARVQGGGWADTQYF,TGCAGTGCTAGAGTTCAGGGGGGGGGTTGGGCAGATACGCAGTATTTT
TRBV20-1,TRBJ2-5,NA,NA,CSARMDREGAQYF,TGCAGTGCTAGAATGGACAGGGAGGGGGCCCAGTACTTC
TRBV19,TRBJ1-1,NA,NA,CASSPREPNTEAFF,TGTGCCAGTAGTCCCCGGGAGCCAAACACTGAAGCTTTCTTT
TRBV20-1,TRBJ2-3,many,TRBD2,CSARGGLGDTQYF,TGCAGTGCTCGGGGGGGGCTTGGAGATACGCAGTATTTT
TRBV2,TRBJ1-1,many,NA,CASSELVLNTEAFF,TGTGCCAGCAGTGAACTTGTATTGAACACTGAAGCTTTCTTT
TRBV20-1,TRBJ2-3,few,TRBD2,CSANLLAGRGDTQYF,TGCAGTGCTAACCTTCTAGCGGGGAGGGGTGATACGCAGTATTTT
TRBV6-2/TRBV6-3,TRBJ1-1,many,NA,CASSPSGRVGNTEAFF,TGTGCCAGCAGTCCCTCGGGCAGGGTTGGGAACACTGAAGCTTTCTTT
TRBV7-6,TRBJ2-1,many,NA,CASSLAPVAEQFF,TGTGCCAGCAGCTTAGCCCCGGTGGCAGAGCAGTTCTTC
TRBV6-6,TRBJ1-1,many,NA,CASTQTGLTNTEAFF,TGTGCCAGCACCCAGACAGGTCTCACGAACACTGAAGCTTTCTTT
TRBV28,TRBJ2-7,many,TRBD2,CASSFRLAGGGYEQYF,TGTGCCAGCAGTTTCCGACTAGCGGGGGGCGGTTACGAGCAGTACTTC
TRBV7-2,TRBJ1-2,many,NA,CASSSQTARVGGYTF,TGTGCCAGCAGCTCCCAAACGGCGAGGGTAGGCGGCTACACCTTC
TRBV12-3/TRBV12-4,TRBJ2-1,many,NA,CASRPWGERNEQFF,TGTGCCAGCAGACCCTGGGGGGAAAGGAATGAGCAGTTCTTC
TRBV6-6,TRBJ2-7,many,NA,CASSHGGEQYF,TGTGCCAGCAGTCACGGGGGCGAGCAGTACTTC
TRBV19,TRBJ1-1,many,NA,CASSMAGGTEAFF,TGTGCCAGTAGTATGGCTGGGGGCACTGAAGCTTTCTTT
TRBV20-1,TRBJ1-2,few,TRBD1,CSASFPGQGYGYTF,TGCAGTGCTTCCTTCCCGGGACAGGGGTATGGCTACACCTTC
TRBV29-1,TRBJ2-7,many,TRBD1,CSAGQGVLYEQYF,TGCAGCGCAGGACAGGGGGTCTTGTACGAGCAGTACTTC
TRBV20-1,TRBJ1-5,many,NA,CSAREYRVDQPQHF,TGCAGTGCTAGAGAGTACAGGGTCGATCAGCCCCAGCATTTT
TRBV6-4,TRBJ2-1,many,NA,CASTLWVGHNEQFF,TGTGCCAGCACTCTTTGGGTGGGACACAATGAGCAGTTCTTC
TRBV20-1,TRBJ2-3,many,NA,CSARDRAILTDTQYF,TGCAGTGCTAGAGATCGGGCGATACTCACAGATACGCAGTATTTT
TRBV2,TRBJ2-3,many,NA,CASSEVYSSAGSPDTQYF,TGTGCCAGCAGTGAAGTCTATTCTAGCGCCGGTTCCCCAGATACGCAGTATTTT
TRBV28,TRBJ1-1,many,TRBD1,CASRPGTGNTEAFF,TGTGCCAGCAGGCCCGGGACAGGGAACACTGAAGCTTTCTTT
TRBV5-1,TRBJ1-5,NA,NA,CASSPGWGQPQHF,TGCGCCAGCAGCCCAGGGTGGGGGCAACCCCAGCATTTT
TRBV7-8,TRBJ1-1,many,TRBD1,CASRRDRGFEAFF,TGTGCCAGCAGACGTGACAGGGGTTTTGAAGCTTTCTTT
TRBV20-1,TRBJ2-3,few,NA,CSATPGPSQYF,TGCAGTGCGACTCCGGGACCCTCGCAGTATTTT
TRBV7-8,TRBJ2-7,many,NA,CASSLAGNRRYYEQYF,TGTGCCAGCAGCTTAGCTGGAAACAGGCGATACTACGAGCAGTACTTC
TRBV4-1,TRBJ1-1,many,NA,CASSQEGHLGTEAFF,TGCGCCAGCAGCCAAGAAGGTCACCTGGGGACTGAAGCTTTCTTT
TRBV7-4,TRBJ1-2,many,NA,CASSPSGSVYGYTF,TGTGCCAGCAGCCCCTCGGGGTCTGTCTATGGCTACACCTTC
TRBV18,TRBJ2-1,few,NA,CASSPPGLNEQFF,TGTGCCAGCTCACCACCAGGGCTTAATGAGCAGTTCTTC
TRBV2,TRBJ1-2,NA,NA,CASSELVSNYGYTF,TGTGCCAGCAGTGAATTGGTATCTAACTATGGCTACACCTTC
TRBV7-8,TRBJ2-7,many,TRBD1,CASSLRDRGTYEQYF,TGTGCCAGCAGCTTAAGGGACAGGGGTACCTACGAGCAGTACTTC
TRBV12-3/TRBV12-4,TRBJ2-7,many,NA,CASIRKGLASYEQYF,TGTGCCAGCATCAGGAAGGGGCTCGCCTCCTACGAGCAGTACTTC
TRBV7-9,TRBJ1-4,few,TRBD1,CASSFRGRGIEKLFF,TGTGCCAGCAGCTTCCGTGGCAGGGGGATTGAAAAACTGTTTTTT
TRBV5-1,TRBJ2-2,few,TRBD2,CASSPHPTSGGRANTGELFF,TGCGCCAGCAGCCCCCACCCGACTAGCGGGGGCCGCGCGAACACCGGGGAGCTGTTTTTT
TRBV29-1,TRBJ2-3,few,TRBD1,CSVDRFRTGGTDTQYF,TGCAGCGTTGATCGCTTTAGAACAGGGGGCACAGATACGCAGTATTTT
TRBV3-1,TRBJ2-5,NA,TRBD2,CASSQDGLLAGQETQYF,TGTGCCAGCAGCCAAGATGGGCTCCTAGCGGGGCAAGAGACCCAGTACTTC
TRBV2,TRBJ2-3,NA,NA,CASSAGATTDTQYF,TGTGCCAGCAGTGCCGGAGCTACGACAGATACGCAGTATTTT
TRBV7-2,TRBJ1-1,many,TRBD1,CASSLGRGGMNTEAFF,TGTGCCAGCAGCTTGGGCAGGGGGGGAATGAACACTGAAGCTTTCTTT
TRBV2,TRBJ1-1,many,TRBD1,CASSGDRTEAFF,TGTGCCAGCAGTGGGGACAGAACCGAAGCTTTCTTT